This record concerns one T cell receptor beta chain sequence. Its matching antigen is unknown. One entry per CDR3 protein results from TCRdb running MiXCR on the RT-PCR reads. The sample consists of about 160,000 distinct CDR3 sequences, roughly a tenth of them appearing once. The data belong to a study of response to subunit inactivated influenza vaccine. Broader study findings: Seasonal influenza vaccination, on each occasion, was suggested by the authors to recruit few new T cells.

The CDR3 loop spans 13 amino acids. Trimming took off 5 bases at V and 0 bases at J, with 8 bases between the two ends. The germline V gene has CDR1 SGHNT and CDR2 YENEEA. This rearrangement joins TRBV11-3 to TRBJ2-7, with D possibly matching TRBD1 (6 bases). Source: non-naive T cells sorted from PBMCs, taken roughly 47 days after vaccination. This TCR was sampled from a middle-aged man who received an inactivated influenza vaccine. DNA of the CDR3: TGTGCCAGCAGCCAGGACAGCTCCTACGAGCAGTACTTC. Translated, it gives CASSQDSSYEQYF.